The clone carrying this TCR beta chain was picked up many times. TCRdb used MiXCR to reprocess the RT-PCR reads, holding one entry per CDR3 protein. The sample yields around 8,800 distinct CDR3 sequences, under 5% seen once. The sample is drawn from a study of patients and donors after allogeneic stem cell transplantation. The trim removed 0 bases at V and 5 bases at J, leaving 11 bases unmatched. The germline gives CDR1 MGHRA, CDR2 YSYEKL. The CDR3 extends over 17 amino acids. This clonotype was sampled from a human donor who was either an allogeneic HSCT recipient or a stem cell or donor lymphocyte infusion donor (not recorded which). It is not recorded whose cells these are; they may come from a transplant donor. The sample taken for sequencing was blood, either unsorted or a sorted T cell fraction (not recorded which). The chain is built from TRBV4-1 and TRBJ2-3; 7 positions agree with TRBD2. For the CDR3, the DNA is TGCGCCAGCAGCCAAGATATGGTGGGGAGGGGCGGAGATACGCAGTATTTT. Amino acid sequence: CASSQDMVGRGGDTQYF.